This entry features one T cell receptor (beta chain) sequence. The data stem from a study of cytomegalovirus exposure and HLA in healthy donors. The PCR was carried out with 60 Vbeta primers and 13 Jbeta primers. TCRdb's table, derived via immunoSEQ multiplex PCR, lists solely in-frame clones and lacks some. The table gives some 130,000 clones; the top ten clones make up over 1.5% of it. This receptor was identified in a woman in her 40s in good health and CMV-seropositive. Sequencing was carried out using PBMCs.

CDR3 in amino acids: CASSLGVGRVHNEQFF. As DNA, the CDR3 is TGTGCCAGCAGCTTAGGGGTCGGGAGGGTCCACAATGAGCAGTTCTTC. The chain links TRBV7-2 to TRBJ2-1; 8 bases line up with TRBD2. After removal of 1 base from V and 5 bases from J, the junction contained 7 bases not matched to a gene. Germline V lookup: CDR1 SGHTA, CDR2 FQGNSA. The CDR3 is 16 amino acids.